A selection of T cell receptor beta chains follows, all from one sample in a study of molecular identifiers for immune sequencing clone quantification. TCRdb fed the PCR reads into MiXCR, producing one record per CDR3 protein. The sample gives about 510,000 distinct CDR3 sequences, 20% to 25% of which show up once; more than 0.8% is in the top ten. The sample consisted of naive CD8+ T cells from blood, with Jurkat cell RNA spiked in. All receptors come from a human donor in good health. Some libraries in this study had Jurkat cell RNA spiked in. Both conserved end residues are part of each CDR3. D genes are given only for firm matches. Size is stated for part of the rows, as once, few or many counts, or as a class when the clone is expanded.

-	TRBD1	TRBV6-2/TRBV6-3	19	TRBJ1-5	TGTGCCAGCAGAACTTTTTCCGGGACAGGATTATATAGCAATCAGCCCCAGCATTTT	CASRTFSGTGLYSNQPQHF
-	-	TRBV5-3	11	TRBJ2-1	TGTGCCAGCAGCTCGCGACTAGGTCAGTTCTTC	CASSSRLGQFF
few	-	TRBV7-2	15	TRBJ1-2	TGTGCCAGCAGCCCCAAGGTGAGACCCGACTATGGCTACACCTTC	CASSPKVRPDYGYTF
many	TRBD1	TRBV6-2/TRBV6-3	14	TRBJ1-1	TGTGCCAGCAGCCCTGGACAGGGGTTGGCTGAAGCTTTCTTT	CASSPGQGLAEAFF
-	TRBD1	TRBV10-3	15	TRBJ2-5	TGTGCCATCAGTGAAAAAAGGACAGGGGAAGAGACCCAGTACTTC	CAISEKRTGEETQYF
few	TRBD2	TRBV15	14	TRBJ2-5	TGTGCCACCAGCAGTGCGGGGGTAGATGAGACCCAGTACTTC	CATSSAGVDETQYF
many	TRBD2	TRBV5-5	17	TRBJ2-3	TGTGCCAGCAGCAACGGCGGGAGTAGGGTTGTCACAGATACGCAGTATTTT	CASSNGGSRVVTDTQYF
-	TRBD1	TRBV5-4	15	TRBJ2-5	TGTGCCAGCAGCAGAACCGGGACAGCAAAAGAGACCCAGTACTTC	CASSRTGTAKETQYF
few	-	TRBV29-1	14	TRBJ2-4	TGCGGCGTGCCTGAGGGCGATGGCAAAAACATTCAGTACTTC	CGVPEGDGKNIQYF
many	TRBD1	TRBV27	15	TRBJ1-5	TGTGCCAGCAGTCAACAGGGGAATAGCAATCAGCCCCAGCATTTT	CASSQQGNSNQPQHF
many	TRBD1	TRBV29-1	14	TRBJ2-7	TGCAGCGTTGAAGAGACAGGGATTACCTACGAGCAGTACTTC	CSVEETGITYEQYF
many	TRBD2	TRBV12-3/TRBV12-4	12	TRBJ2-3	TGTGCCAGCAGTCCCAGCGGGGGGGAAATCCATTTT	CASSPSGGEIHF
few	-	TRBV19	14	TRBJ1-2	TGTGCCAGTAGTATAGGGGGGCCCAACTATGGCTACACCTTC	CASSIGGPNYGYTF
many	-	TRBV10-1	14	TRBJ2-3	TGCGCCAGCAGGGAGGACAGTTCCACAGATACGCAGTATTTT	CASREDSSTDTQYF
few	-	TRBV7-9	14	TRBJ1-2	TGTGCCAGCAGCTGGTCGGCAGGAGCGGCTGGCTACACCTTC	CASSWSAGAAGYTF
once	TRBD2	TRBV9	15	TRBJ2-5	TGTGCCAGCAGCGTAGAGGGAGCGGGACGGGTGACCCAGTACTTC	CASSVEGAGRVTQYF
few	-	TRBV28	13	TRBJ2-3	TGTGCCAGTCTGGGGGATTACACAGATACGCAGTATTTT	CASLGDYTDTQYF
-	-	TRBV5-1	15	TRBJ1-1	TGCGCCAGCAGCTTGGGCGGCAGGGAGGCCACTGAAGCTTCCTTT	CASSLGGREATEASF
many	-	TRBV20-1	15	TRBJ2-3	TGCAGTGCTAGCCGGACCGTAGGAATGCTGGATACGCAGTATTTT	CSASRTVGMLDTQYF
many	-	TRBV6-6	12	TRBJ2-1	TGTGCCAGCAGTTATGGAGCGGGCGAGCAGTTCTTC	CASSYGAGEQFF
-	TRBD1	TRBV6-4	15	TRBJ2-3	TGTGCCAGCAGTTCTCAGGGACAGGGTACAGATACGCGGTATTTT	CASSSQGQGTDTRYF
many	TRBD1	TRBV29-1	15	TRBJ1-1	TGCAGCGTAGCCGGGACAGGGGTCATGAACACTGAAGCTTTCTTT	CSVAGTGVMNTEAFF
many	TRBD2	TRBV7-9	15	TRBJ2-4	TGTGCCAGCAGCTGGGTACTAGCGGGGCGAAACATTCAGTACTTC	CASSWVLAGRNIQYF
-	-	TRBV20-1	13	TRBJ1-1	TGCAGTGCCCGGGCGGGGGCCAACACTGAAGCTTTCTTT	CSARAGANTEAFF
many	-	TRBV7-2	15	TRBJ2-7	TGTGCCAGCAGCTTACGGCCCCTACAGCCCTACGAGCAGTACTTC	CASSLRPLQPYEQYF
few	-	TRBV20-1	18	TRBJ2-3	TGCAGTGCTAGAGATCCCCCCCGGAGATTAGGGGCCCCAGATACGCAGTATTTT	CSARDPPRRLGAPDTQYF
many	-	TRBV29-1	13	TRBJ1-2	TGCAGCGTTGAAGTCAGGGCCGGCTATGGCTACACCTTC	CSVEVRAGYGYTF
-	-	TRBV19	14	TRBJ1-5	TGTGCCGGGGGACCGACGACGGGCAATCAGCCCCAGCATTTT	CAGGPTTGNQPQHF
-	TRBD1	TRBV7-6	15	TRBJ2-1	TGTGCCAGCAGCTACTCCGGGACAGGGGCCACGGAGCAGTTCTTC	CASSYSGTGATEQFF